The source of this T cell receptor (beta chain) is a study of OX40 agonist ivuxolimab in advanced cancers. This CDR3 comprises 13 residues. Trimming left V 2 bases short and J 9 bases short, with 11 bases between. The germline gives CDR1 MDHEN, CDR2 SYDVKM. Using immunoSEQ multiplex PCR, the repertoire was profiled, and TCRdb retains in-frame clones only, with some absent. The data contain roughly 80,000 clones, roughly 89% of them singletons. Concerning this clone itself: Its antigen is currently unknown.

The study, taken as a whole, reports: There was clonal expansion of CD4+ and CD8+ blood T cells by week 6 at 0.1 to 3.0 mg/kg.

Blood sampling was done at baseline, cycle 4 day 1, and cycle 7 day 1. This sequence was found in an adult with an advanced solid tumor such as melanoma, head and neck, liver or kidney cancer. J is TRBJ1-5 and V is TRBV28; D is ambiguous. The material was CD4+ or CD8+ T cells sorted from blood, obtained in a trial of the OX40 agonist ivuxolimab. This CDR3 reads CASSLPFGGPQHF. In DNA form, the CDR3 reads TGTGCCAGCAGTTTACCCTTCGGTGGGCCCCAGCATTTT. The full variable domain, rest sourced from reference TRBV28 and TRBJ1-5, is DVKVTQSSRYLVKRTGEKVFLECVQDMDHENMFWYRQDPGLGLRLIYFSYDVKMKEKGDIPEGYSVSREKKERFSLILESASTNQTSMYLCASSLPFGGPQHFGDGTRLSIL.